This TCR beta chain was found in a study of cytomegalovirus exposure and HLA in healthy donors. Study summary: About 179 million T cells yielded fewer than 120 million unique TCR beta sequences in earlier analysis. Study results and caveats: For cytomegalovirus status, the classifier reportedly gave diagnoses with high specificity and sensitivity.

Both 60 Vbeta primers and 13 Jbeta primers went into the PCR. Method: immunoSEQ multiplex PCR; TCRdb's copy keeps in-frame clones and lacks some. The table has about 150,000 clones, roughly 77% seen once. Notes on this clone: Its antigen is unknown.

The clonotype was recovered from a human donor in good health. Sequences were obtained from PBMCs.

CDR3 in DNA: TGTGCCAGCAGTGGAGGACTAGCGGGAGGGTCCCGAGGCCATGAGCAGTTCTTC. It translates to CASSGGLAGGSRGHEQFF. The J gene is TRBJ2-1, the V gene TRBV6-1, with 15 bases matching TRBD2. J gave up 8 bases and V 4 bases, and 12 bases lay outside the gene matches. CDR3 length: 18 amino acids. Per germline, CDR1 MNHNS and CDR2 SASEGT.